Listed here are 10 T cell receptor beta chains from one sample, sequenced in a study of regulatory T cells in long-lasting Graves disease. Library construction for TCR beta used iRepertoire HTBI primers and Arm-PCR of CDR3 regions. TCRdb re-analysed the multiplex PCR reads in MiXCR, keeping a single row per CDR3 protein. The sample holds a few hundred thousand distinct CDR3 sequences, roughly a quarter seen once. As for time point: persistent/refractory GD, antithyroid drugs over 5 years with positive TRAb. PBMCs were the source of the RNA used for TCR sequencing. This specimen consisted of peripheral blood mononuclear cells (PBMCs), obtained when the disease was refractory, from a patient treated with antithyroid drugs. The source is a female donor with Graves disease.

This sequence joins TRBV7-9 and TRBJ1-2; D unclear. Trimming took 4 bases from V and 5 from J, leaving 8 bases between them. This CDR3 comprises 12 residues. The germline gives CDR1 SEHNR, CDR2 FQNEAQ (reference sequence). CDR3 sequence (DNA): TGTGCCAGCAGCTCCGACCAGTATGGCTACACCTTC. Translating it yields CASSSDQYGYTF.

In this sample, this clonotype turned up a few times. The gene calls are TRBV20-1 and TRBJ2-2; 9 bases align to TRBD1. Per germline, CDR1 DFQATT and CDR2 SNEGSKA (reference sequence). V was clipped by 3 bases and J by 0 bases; unmatched bases: 5. There are 16 residues in the CDR3. DNA of the CDR3: TGCAGTGCTAGCGTCGGGACAGGGACGAACACCGGGGAGCTGTTTTTT. This codes for CSASVGTGTNTGELFF.

The rearrangement uses TRBV28 and TRBJ2-3; 8 bases fit TRBD1. J lost 1 base, V lost 0 bases, and 0 bases had no gene match. The CDR3 consists of 15 residues. Germline CDR1 MDHEN, CDR2 SYDVKM. CDR3 sequence (DNA): TGTGCCAGCAGTTTATGGGGACAGGGCACAGATACGCAGTATTTT. The encoded protein is CASSLWGQGTDTQYF.

To note about this clonotype: A far bigger clonotype differs at one base, so this is likely a read error. The V and J genes are TRBV27 and TRBJ1-2; TRBD1 might be the D (6 bases). The CDR3 contains 12 residues. Germline assignment: CDR1 MNHEY and CDR2 SMNVEV (reference sequence). The CDR3 reads CVSSPGAGGYTF. The CDR3 DNA sequence: TGTGTCAGCTCTCCGGGGGCCGGTGGCTACACCTTC.

This clonotype was observed many times. The rearrangement joins TRBV6-1 to TRBJ1-2; no clear D. The CDR3 is 13 amino acids. The germline gives CDR1 MNHNS, CDR2 SASEGT. The V gene lost 9 bases and the J gene lost 4 bases, with 15 bases spanning the gap. CDR3 protein: CASPKSTGYGYTF. For the CDR3, the DNA is TGTGCCAGTCCAAAGAGTACCGGCTATGGCTACACCTTC.

This clonotype has only a few counts. The chain recombines TRBV5-6 with TRBJ2-2, with 15 bases aligning to TRBD2. V was clipped by 3 bases and J by 7 bases; unmatched bases: 10. Germline values: CDR1 SGHDT, CDR2 YYEEEE. CDR3 size: 18 residues. DNA of the CDR3: TGTGCCAGCAGCTCACCGGGACTAGCGGGAGGTTTTGACGGGGAGCTGTTTTTT. It translates to CASSSPGLAGGFDGELFF.

The CDR3 protein is CSVVSFDRGMNTEAFF. CDR3 in DNA: TGCAGCGTTGTATCGTTTGACAGGGGCATGAACACTGAAGCTTTCTTT. The chain links TRBV29-1 to TRBJ1-1, with TRBD1 matching over 8 bases. Germline CDR1 SQVTM, CDR2 ANQGSEA. The CDR3 has 16 residues. Trimming cost V 4 bases and J 0 bases; bases outside gene matches: 10.

This clonotype was counted a few times. This rearrangement joins TRBV9 to TRBJ1-1; D gene unclear. The CDR3 covers 13 residues. V lost 2 bases and J 1 base, leaving 6 bases between the germline ends. Germline-derived CDR1 and CDR2 are SGDLS and YYNGEE. As DNA, the CDR3 is TGTGCCAGCAGCGTCTACGAGAACACTGAAGCTTTCTTT. Its translation is CASSVYENTEAFF.

This clonotype was counted ten times or more. The CDR3 coding sequence is TGTGCCAGCAGTGTTGAGTCGATCTACGAGCAGTACTTC. Translating gives CASSVESIYEQYF. The J gene is TRBJ2-7, the V gene TRBV2; no clear D. The V gene's germline CDR1 is SNHLY and CDR2 FYNNEI. This CDR3 comprises 13 residues. V lost 4 bases to trimming and J lost 3 bases, with 10 bases between them. Filled out from reference TRBV2 and TRBJ2-7, the complete variable domain reads EPEVTQTPSHQVTQMGQEVILRCVPISNHLYFYWYRQILGQKVEFLVSFYNNEISEKSEIFDDQFSVERPDGSNFTLKIRSTKLEDSAMYFCASSVESIYEQYFGPGTRLTVT.

This clonotype was found many times. This chain links TRBV24-1 with TRBJ2-5; D not certain. Trimming shortened V by 4 bases and J by 5 bases, and 10 bases separated the two germline ends. The germline V gene has CDR1 KGHDR and CDR2 SFDVKD. CDR3 length: 13 amino acids. CDR3 bases: TGTGCCACCAGTGACATCTTCCCGGAGACCCAGTACTTC. Translated, it gives CATSDIFPETQYF.